A selection of T cell receptor beta chains follows, all from one sample in a study of identical twins. TCRdb analysed the 5' RACE reads with MiXCR anew, one entry per CDR3 protein. The table lists about 530,000 distinct CDR3 sequences, 20% to 25% of them singletons. These data are also associated with another study on yellow fever vaccine responses in identical twins.

Sample: CD4+ T cells sorted from blood. Source of these receptors: a woman in her late teens or twenties in good health. The CDR3 runs from the conserved cysteine through the conserved F or W. Fields, in order: J gene, D gene, V gene, clone size, CDR3 protein, CDR3 DNA. D genes are given only for firm matches. Clone size is stated in some rows and not others, as once, few, many or a class when expanded.

TRBJ2-7 | TRBD2 | TRBV20-1 | few | CSARDTLAGASLGSYEQYF | TGCAGTGCTAGGGACACATTAGCGGGAGCGTCCTTGGGCTCCTACGAGCAGTACTTC
TRBJ2-5 | TRBD2 | TRBV5-1 | - | CASSSGRGKETQYF | TGCGCCAGCAGTTCCGGGCGGGGGAAAGAGACCCAGTACTTC
TRBJ2-5 | TRBD2 | TRBV2 | - | CASSRRGLAGETQYF | TGTGCCAGCAGCCGTCGTGGACTAGCCGGGGAGACCCAGTACTTC
TRBJ2-3 | TRBD2 | TRBV7-7 | many | CASSPAGSPTDTQYF | TGTGCCAGCAGCCCAGCGGGGTCTCCCACAGATACGCAGTATTTT
TRBJ2-3 | - | TRBV11-1 | many | CASSLAYPVGTQYF | TGTGCCAGCAGCTTAGCGTACCCCGTGGGTACGCAGTATTTT
TRBJ2-3 | - | TRBV7-2 | - | CASSFGYPTPSTDTQYF | TGTGCCAGCAGCTTCGGCTACCCCACCCCTAGCACAGATACGCAGTATTTT
TRBJ2-5 | TRBD1 | TRBV10-3 | few | CAISRDSKLETQYF | TGTGCCATCAGCCGGGACAGTAAACTAGAGACCCAGTACTTC
TRBJ2-3 | TRBD2 | TRBV20-1 | - | CSAPSLAEPTDTQYF | TGCAGTGCTCCCAGCCTAGCGGAACCCACAGATACGCAGTATTTT
TRBJ2-1 | - | TRBV2 | - | CASSEYLWTESYNEQFF | TGTGCCAGCAGTGAGTACCTCTGGACGGAATCCTACAATGAGCAGTTCTTC
TRBJ2-4 | TRBD1 | TRBV3-1 | - | CASSLNRGIQYF | TGTGCCAGCAGTCTTAACAGGGGCATTCAGTACTTC
TRBJ1-6 | TRBD1 | TRBV2 | - | CASSEVPGGFSPLHF | TGTGCCAGCAGTGAAGTGCCAGGGGGGTTCTCACCCCTCCACTTT
TRBJ1-2 | - | TRBV5-1 | - | CASSLETGAINYGYTF | TGCGCCAGCAGCTTGGAGACGGGGGCCATTAACTATGGCTACACCTTC
TRBJ1-6 | TRBD1 | TRBV4-1 | - | CASSLQGTVTNSPLHF | TGCGCCAGCAGCCTACAGGGGACCGTGACCAATTCACCCCTCCACTTT
TRBJ2-1 | TRBD2 | TRBV7-2 | - | CASSLRLAGGDNEQFF | TGTGCCAGCAGCTTAAGACTAGCGGGAGGTGACAATGAGCAGTTCTTC
TRBJ2-1 | TRBD2 | TRBV4-2 | few | CASSQSSGFGASGNNEQFF | TGTGCCAGCAGCCAATCCTCAGGGTTCGGGGCTAGCGGGAACAATGAGCAGTTCTTC